This T cell receptor beta chain was obtained from a study of T-cell reconstitution after alpha-beta-depleted transplantation in children. Study-wide points: Roughly two months post-transplant, alpha-beta T cells reportedly originated from several hundred graft clones that had expanded. One year post-transplant, T-cell counts and diversity were largely derived from T cells produced anew.

The CDR3 is 14 amino acids. Germline assignment: CDR1 SEHNR and CDR2 FQNEAQ (reference sequence). With 4 bases removed from V and 1 base from J, the gap between germline ends came to 10 bases. Unique molecular identifiers were used in preparing the TCRbeta library. MiXCR was run by TCRdb on the PCR reads, yielding one entry per CDR3 protein. The sample includes about 8,300 distinct CDR3 sequences, roughly 15% of them seen just once. This clonotype has a handful of counts. What it binds is not known. The rearrangement joins TRBV7-9 to TRBJ1-1, with a possible D match to TRBD1 (5 bases). The material sequenced was PBMCs, mostly from graft donor cells, taken 60 days after TCRalphabeta/CD19-depleted stem cell transplant. The sequence came from a girl under two years old who had a stem cell transplant for combined immunodeficiency, so the T cells may come from the graft donor. CDR3 in amino acids: CASSSETGNTEAFF. The CDR3 nucleotides are TGTGCCAGCAGCTCCGAAACAGGGAACACTGAAGCTTTCTTT.